This T cell receptor (beta chain) was recorded in a study of beta chain features in type 1 diabetes. On the study more broadly: There was similarity between patients and healthy donors in age, gender and cell yields. Study findings and constraints: Comparison showed that naive, central memory and Treg TCRB repertoires appeared more similar among patients than among healthy donors. TCRB rearrangement may or may not be influenced by HLA type; here this remained unresolved.

Averaging approximately 0.11 L, one heparinised blood draw came from each individual donor. This clone occurred a few times. Its specificity is unknown. Expressed TCRB transcripts were sequenced after all isolated RNA was converted to cDNA. Generated by immunoSEQ multiplex PCR, the TCRdb table keeps only in-frame clones and is missing some. The repertoire holds hundreds of thousands of clones, with roughly 12% as singletons. CDR1 and CDR2 from the germline V gene are LNHDA and SQIVND (reference sequence). Deletions cut 3 bases from V and 5 bases from J, with 8 bases between. CDR3 length: 13 residues. The V and J genes are TRBV19 and TRBJ1-5; D may be TRBD1 (6 bases). The sequence was collected from a man between 18 and 35 years old in good health. The specimen sequenced was naive CD4+ T cells from blood. The CDR3 protein is CASSIWGHQPQHF. The CDR3 DNA follows: TGTGCCAGTAGTATCTGGGGGCATCAGCCCCAGCATTTT.